A single sample is the source of the 12 T cell receptor beta chains below, sequenced in a study of siplizumab effects on memory and regulatory T cells (dated by TCRdb to between 2019 and 2020). The library was generated by the immunoSEQ multiplex PCR assay. Drawn from immuneACCESS, this table holds only the in-frame rearrangements with V and J called that TCRdb kept. Clones are partly lost; checked studies trace under half to an unresolved V gene and leave the rest unexplained. For this sample there are 99,000 or so clones; over 85% appear just once. About 0.62% of the sample goes to the ten largest clones. Sequences were obtained from Tregs sorted from blood. The receptors were sampled from a human donor in good health.

The chain couples TRBV7-9 to TRBJ2-7; D gene unclear. The CDR3 is 11 residues long. The V and J ends lost 5 bases and 2 bases respectively, with 4 bases between them. The germline V gene encodes CDR1 SEHNR and CDR2 FQNEAQ (reference sequence). The CDR3 DNA reads TGTGCCAGCAGCCCCGCCTACGAGCAGTACTTC. Residues: CASSPAYEQYF.

This clone was seen a single time. The gene calls are TRBV5-1 and TRBJ1-4; D gene uncertain. Trimming left V 4 bases short and J 7 bases short, with 11 bases between. From germline, CDR1 is SGHRS and CDR2 YFSETQ. This CDR3 is 13 amino acids long. The CDR3 DNA is TGCGCCAGCAGCCCAGGACTCCGTGAAAAACTGTTTTTT. This encodes CASSPGLREKLFF.

This chain connects TRBV13 to TRBJ2-3; D gene unclear. With 2 bases removed from V and 4 bases from J, the gap between germline ends came to 10 bases. The CDR3 length is 14 residues. CDR1 is PRHDT and CDR2 is FYEKMQ in the germline V gene (reference sequence). DNA for the CDR3: TGTGCCAGCAGCTTACAGAGTGGGGCAGATACGCAGTATTTT. Protein product: CASSLQSGADTQYF.

The CDR3 is CASSSAPAADTEAFF. The DNA for the CDR3 is TGCGCCAGCAGCTCCGCCCCTGCGGCAGACACTGAAGCTTTCTTT. This rearrangement joins TRBV5-1 to TRBJ1-1, with D uncertain. Deletions cut 3 bases from V and 3 bases from J, with 15 bases between. CDR1 SGHRS and CDR2 YFSETQ come from the germline V gene. The CDR3 has 15 residues.

The count of this clone is one. The V call is TRBV5-8, the J call TRBJ2-7, with D perhaps TRBD1 (5 bases). The CDR3 runs 14 residues. Germline V gives CDR1 SGHTS, CDR2 YDEGEE. Trimming removed 4 bases from V and 3 bases from J, with 14 bases in between. CDR3 bases: TGTGCCAGCAGCAGGGGAAAACCTAACTACGAGCAGTACTTC. Amino acid sequence: CASSRGKPNYEQYF.

This rearrangement joins TRBV30 to TRBJ2-7; TRBD1 or TRBD2 may be the D gene (5 bases each). Germline V gene sequence: CDR1 GTSNPN, CDR2 SVGIG (reference sequence). CDR3 size: 15 residues. With 1 base removed from V and 3 bases from J, the gap between germline ends came to 16 bases. The CDR3: CAWSGSDRGLYEQYF. In DNA form, the CDR3 reads TGTGCCTGGAGTGGTTCTGACAGAGGACTCTACGAGCAGTACTTC.

The chain recombines TRBV25-1 with TRBJ2-6; D uncertain. V lost 6 bases and J lost 12, with 18 bases in between. From germline, CDR1 is MGHDK and CDR2 SYGVNS. The CDR3 has 14 residues. The CDR3 protein is CASSSPSTAGVLTF. In DNA, the CDR3 is TGTGCCAGCAGCTCCCCCTCGACGGCTGGCGTCCTGACTTTC.

The rearrangement links TRBV5-5 to TRBJ2-3; no clear D gene. This CDR3 spans 10 amino acids. Trimming shortened V by 4 bases and J by 3 bases, and 0 bases separated the two germline ends. Germline-derived CDR1 and CDR2 are SGHKS and YYEKEE (reference sequence). CDR3 region: CASSTDTQYF. For the CDR3, the DNA is TGTGCCAGCAGCACAGATACGCAGTATTTT.

The chain joins TRBV29-1 to TRBJ1-2, with 7 nucleotides matching TRBD1. V trimming: 6 bases; J trimming: 3 bases; junction bases outside the gene matches: 4. Per germline, CDR1 SQVTM and CDR2 ANQGSEA. CDR3 length equals 12 residues. CDR3 DNA sequence: TGCAGCGTGGGCGACAGGGACTATGGCTACACCTTC. Translating gives CSVGDRDYGYTF.

The chain joins TRBV2 to TRBJ1-2; possible D gene TRBD1, 6 bases. The germline CDR1 and CDR2 sequences are SNHLY and FYNNEI. The length of the CDR3 is 14 residues. V shed 10 bases and J shed 1 base, with 16 bases lying between them. For the CDR3, the DNA is TGTGCCATCCATGTAGGAGGGGGTAACTATGGCTACACCTTC. Amino acids: CAIHVGGGNYGYTF.

The chain employs TRBV9 and TRBJ2-1; D not resolved. The CDR3 consists of 16 residues. The V end was cut by 0 bases, the J end by 3 bases, with 13 bases between. Germline CDR1 is SGDLS and CDR2 is YYNGEE. CDR3 sequence: CASSVVSRVGYNEQFF. CDR3 DNA sequence: TGTGCCAGCAGCGTAGTTAGCCGTGTGGGCTACAATGAGCAGTTCTTC.

The chain combines TRBV2 with TRBJ1-4; the D gene is possibly TRBD1 (5 bases). The CDR3 loop spans 16 amino acids. Germline CDR1 reads SNHLY; CDR2 reads FYNNEI. Trimming took off 5 bases at V and 4 bases at J, with 17 bases between the two ends. The CDR3 here is CASSPPAGVDNEKLFF. CDR3 sequence (DNA): TGTGCCAGCAGTCCCCCGGCGGGGGTCGATAATGAAAAACTGTTTTTT.